The rows below give T cell receptor beta chains drawn from one sample of a study of blood T cell repertoires in COVID-19. Here immunoSEQ multiplex PCR was the method, and the copy in TCRdb shows in-frame clones only, minus some. The table includes around 320,000 clones, 65% to 90% detected once. Source material: peripheral blood. These receptors were obtained from a human donor in a cohort sampled during active COVID-19. Both conserved end residues are part of each CDR3. Each record gives: CDR3 length, J gene, V gene, D gene, clone size, CDR3 protein, CDR3 DNA. A D gene is named only where the DNA matches it firmly. Clone sizes are given selectively: once, few, many, or a class where the clone is expanded.

13,TRBJ2-7,TRBV4-2,.,few,CASSQDMAYEQYF,TGTGCCAGCAGCCAAGATATGGCTTACGAGCAGTACTTC
13,TRBJ2-2,TRBV7-3,.,once,CASRQGNSGELFF,TGTGCCAGCAGGCAGGGTAATTCCGGGGAGCTGTTTTTT
13,TRBJ1-1,TRBV11-2,.,.,CASSLPENTEAFF,TGTGCCAGCAGCTTACCAGAGAACACTGAAGCTTTCTTT
16,TRBJ1-2,TRBV7-9,TRBD1,.,CASSLGGGQSNYGYTF,TGTGCCAGCAGCTTAGGTGGGGGACAGTCTAACTATGGCTACACCTTC
14,TRBJ1-1,TRBV2,TRBD1,.,CASSERTGRTEAFF,TGTGCCAGCAGTGAACGGACAGGGAGAACTGAAGCTTTCTTT
15,TRBJ2-2,TRBV4-2,.,.,CASSRSDSHTGELFF,TGTGCCAGCAGCCGATCGGACAGTCACACCGGGGAGCTGTTTTTT
14,TRBJ2-7,TRBV11-3,.,.,CASSLDGQSYEQYF,TGTGCCAGCAGCTTAGATGGACAGTCCTACGAGCAGTACTTC
17,TRBJ2-6,TRBV6-6,TRBD1,.,CASSRTGTNSGANVLTF,TGTGCCAGCAGTCGGACAGGGACGAACTCTGGGGCCAACGTCCTGACTTTC
14,TRBJ1-2,TRBV24-1,.,.,CATSDGLLRDGYTF,TGTGCCACCAGTGATGGACTCCTTAGGGATGGCTACACCTTC
12,TRBJ1-2,TRBV6-5,.,.,CASSRTQSGYTF,TGTGCCAGCAGCCGGACTCAAAGTGGCTACACCTTC
12,TRBJ2-7,TRBV7-3,.,once,CASSARGYEQYF,TGTGCCAGCAGTGCTAGGGGGTACGAGCAGTACTTC
15,TRBJ1-5,TRBV9,.,.,CASSVGGVVGQPQHF,TGTGCCAGCAGCGTAGGGGGGGTGGTTGGCCAGCCCCAGCATTTT
12,TRBJ1-2,TRBV15,TRBD1,few,CATSTTGPGYTF,TGTGCCACCAGCACGACAGGGCCCGGCTACACCTTC
21,TRBJ2-3,TRBV7-6,TRBD2,.,CASSSGPNLLAGGPVTDTQYF,TGTGCCAGCAGCTCGGGTCCCAACCTACTAGCGGGGGGGCCTGTAACAGATACGCAGTATTTT
16,TRBJ1-1,TRBV5-1,.,.,CASSSLAGRMNTEAFF,TGCGCCAGCAGCTCCTTGGCGGGACGGATGAACACTGAAGCTTTCTTT
15,TRBJ2-5,TRBV5-4,.,.,CASSPGNGVQETQYF,TGTGCCAGCAGCCCAGGAAACGGGGTTCAAGAGACCCAGTACTTC
15,TRBJ2-5,TRBV11-1,TRBD2,.,CASSPGLAGKETQYF,TGTGCCAGCAGCCCCGGACTAGCGGGAAAAGAGACCCAGTACTTC
16,TRBJ2-7,TRBV7-2,.,.,CASASISRTVRYEQYF,TGTGCCAGCGCATCAATTTCCAGGACAGTACGCTACGAGCAGTACTTC
16,TRBJ2-2,TRBV7-9,TRBD2,.,CASSLDSGGNTGELFF,TGTGCCAGCAGCTTAGATAGCGGGGGGAACACCGGGGAGCTGTTTTTT
16,TRBJ2-3,TRBV5-1,TRBD1,.,CASSPPGQGHTDTQYF,TGCGCCAGCAGCCCTCCGGGACAGGGGCACACAGATACGCAGTATTTT
14,TRBJ1-2,TRBV6-1,TRBD1,.,CASSDLQGVLGYTF,TGTGCCAGCAGTGACCTGCAGGGGGTCCTTGGCTACACCTTC
13,TRBJ2-7,TRBV12-3/TRBV12-4,.,.,CASSLMGANEQYF,TGTGCCAGCAGTTTAATGGGGGCGAACGAGCAGTACTTC
14,TRBJ2-1,TRBV20-1,.,few,CSASWAGNYNEQFF,TGCAGTGCTAGTTGGGCAGGAAATTACAATGAGCAGTTCTTC
15,TRBJ2-7,TRBV6-1,.,.,CASSEKRGIAYEQYF,TGTGCCAGCAGTGAAAAACGGGGGATCGCTTACGAGCAGTACTTC
15,TRBJ1-2,TRBV6-4,.,.,CASSDYFVRVDGYTF,TGTGCCAGCAGTGACTATTTTGTCCGGGTTGATGGCTACACCTTC
13,TRBJ2-5,TRBV5-1,.,.,CASSLGQQETQYF,TGCGCCAGCAGCTTGGGTCAGCAAGAGACCCAGTACTTC
11,TRBJ2-7,TRBV5-1,.,.,CASSETYEQYF,TGCGCCAGCAGCGAGACCTACGAGCAGTACTTC
15,TRBJ1-5,TRBV2,TRBD1,.,CASSEATGAGQPQHF,TGTGCCAGCAGTGAAGCGACAGGGGCCGGTCAGCCCCAGCATTTT
13,TRBJ2-1,TRBV9,.,.,CASTRGAYNEQFF,TGTGCCAGCACCAGGGGGGCCTACAATGAGCAGTTCTTC
17,TRBJ2-6,TRBV2,TRBD1,.,CASNPGQGMAGANVLTF,TGTGCCAGCAATCCGGGACAGGGGATGGCTGGGGCCAACGTCCTGACTTTC
16,TRBJ2-2,TRBV7-9,TRBD2,.,CASRPRLAGGTGELFF,TGTGCCAGCAGACCAAGACTAGCGGGGGGCACCGGGGAGCTGTTTTTT
14,TRBJ2-3,TRBV7-9,.,.,CATGTLLGTDTQYF,TGTGCCACTGGGACACTCCTTGGCACAGATACGCAGTATTTT
17,TRBJ2-7,TRBV9,TRBD1,.,CASSGGSPGQGYYEQYF,TGTGCCAGCAGCGGAGGATCCCCCGGACAGGGTTATTACGAGCAGTACTTC
15,TRBJ2-2,TRBV5-1,.,.,CASSLELPNTGELFF,TGCGCCAGCAGCTTGGAACTACCTAACACCGGGGAGCTGTTTTTT
13,TRBJ1-1,TRBV18,.,.,CASSPAGYTEAFF,TGTGCCAGCTCACCTGCAGGGTACACTGAAGCTTTCTTT
16,TRBJ2-1,TRBV6-5,.,.,CASSSLTSGLYNEQFF,TGTGCCAGCAGTTCCCTTACTAGTGGCCTCTACAATGAGCAGTTCTTC
15,TRBJ1-2,TRBV6-6,.,.,CASSYDMRTVGGYTF,TGTGCCAGCAGTTATGACATGAGGACAGTGGGTGGCTACACCTTC
14,TRBJ1-2,TRBV5-1,.,.,CASSLDGQYYGYTF,TGCGCCAGCAGCTTGGATGGCCAGTACTATGGCTACACCTTC
14,TRBJ1-1,TRBV27,.,.,CASSLHNPGTEAFF,TGTGCCAGCAGTTTACACAATCCGGGGACTGAAGCTTTCTTT
13,TRBJ1-2,TRBV2,.,.,CASRLSINYGYTF,TGTGCCAGCAGACTTTCGATTAACTATGGCTACACCTTC
13,TRBJ1-2,TRBV7-9,.,many,CASSYSAGYGYTF,TGTGCCAGCAGTTATTCCGCCGGGTATGGCTACACCTTC
15,TRBJ2-2,TRBV5-4,TRBD2,.,CASSPSPAGVGELFF,TGTGCCAGCAGCCCCTCCCCAGCGGGGGTCGGGGAGCTGTTTTTT
14,TRBJ2-2,TRBV9,.,.,CASSVIMRAGELFF,TGTGCCAGCAGCGTAATAATGAGGGCCGGGGAGCTGTTTTTT
15,TRBJ2-7,TRBV2,TRBD1,.,CASRYRGAPDYEQYF,TGTGCCAGCAGGTACAGGGGCGCCCCCGACTACGAGCAGTACTTC
14,TRBJ2-3,TRBV19,.,.,CASSIAGSTDTQYF,TGTGCCAGTAGTATAGCAGGGTCCACAGATACGCAGTATTTT
16,TRBJ2-1,TRBV6-4,.,.,CASSPNPGELRDEQFF,TGTGCCAGCAGCCCTAACCCAGGGGAGTTGCGGGATGAGCAGTTCTTC
15,TRBJ1-5,TRBV5-6,.,.,CASSLRGYSNQPQHF,TGTGCCAGCAGCTTGAGAGGGTATAGCAATCAGCCCCAGCATTTT
15,TRBJ2-1,TRBV9,.,once,CASSVAPGIHNEQFF,TGTGCCAGCAGCGTAGCCCCCGGTATACACAATGAGCAGTTCTTC
13,TRBJ2-7,TRBV5-1,.,.,CASSLTLAHEQYF,TGCGCCAGCAGCTTGACTCTAGCCCACGAGCAGTACTTC
13,TRBJ2-7,TRBV2,TRBD1,.,CASKGEGAGEQYF,TGTGCCAGCAAAGGCGAGGGGGCGGGCGAGCAGTACTTC
17,TRBJ2-7,TRBV5-1,TRBD2,.,CASSDGHSRGVLYEQYF,TGCGCCAGCAGCGACGGACATTCGCGGGGGGTTCTCTACGAGCAGTACTTC
17,TRBJ2-2,TRBV24-1,TRBD2,few,CATSDRLAGIDTGELFF,TGTGCCACCAGTGATAGACTAGCGGGGATCGACACCGGGGAGCTGTTTTTT
15,TRBJ2-6,TRBV5-1,.,.,CASSLDGGGANVLTF,TGCGCCAGCAGCTTGGACGGAGGTGGGGCCAACGTCCTGACTTTC
11,TRBJ1-2,TRBV3-1/TRBV3-2,.,.,CASSQVDSYTF,TGTGCCAGCAGCCAAGTCGACAGCTACACCTTC
13,TRBJ1-1,TRBV11-2,.,.,CASSKGGGTEAFF,TGTGCCAGCAGCAAAGGGGGGGGCACTGAAGCTTTCTTT
12,TRBJ2-3,TRBV6-5,.,.,CATNSEADTQYF,TGTGCCACCAATTCCGAGGCAGATACGCAGTATTTT
12,TRBJ2-7,TRBV11-2,TRBD1,few,CASSQYRGEQYF,TGTGCCAGCAGTCAATACAGGGGCGAGCAGTACTTC
14,TRBJ2-7,TRBV18,TRBD1,once,CASSTGTGGYEQYF,TGTGCCAGCTCAACCGGGACAGGGGGTTACGAGCAGTACTTC
13,TRBJ2-1,TRBV30,.,once,CASADSSYNEQFF,TGTGCCTCTGCGGACAGCTCCTACAATGAGCAGTTCTTC